The 16 T cell receptor beta chains given below trace back to one sample, sequenced in a study of blood T cell repertoires in COVID-19. Generated by immunoSEQ multiplex PCR, the TCRdb table keeps only in-frame clones and is missing some. This sample has approximately 170,000 clones, with approximately 85% found just once. Sequencing was carried out using peripheral blood. The source is an elderly man with COVID-19, enrolled during active disease.

This chain uses TRBV19 with TRBJ2-2; 8 bases fit TRBD1. J gave up 0 bases and V 4 bases, and 13 bases lay outside the gene matches. The CDR3 is 19 amino acids. CDR1 is LNHDA and CDR2 is SQIVND in the germline V gene (reference sequence). The CDR3 DNA reads TGTGCCAGTAGTAGGTTCTCGGGACAGGTGACAACGAACACCGGGGAGCTGTTTTTT. This sequence encodes CASSRFSGQVTTNTGELFF.

The rearrangement links TRBV28 to TRBJ1-2; 7 bases align to TRBD1. The CDR3 has 13 residues. V shed 6 bases and J 1 base; nucleotides not matched to a gene: 2. Germline lookup yields CDR1 MDHEN and CDR2 SYDVKM. The CDR3 is CASRGDSNYGYTF. The CDR3 DNA sequence: TGTGCCAGCAGAGGGGACAGTAACTATGGCTACACCTTC.

The chain links TRBV6-5 to TRBJ2-7; D is unclear. The germline V gene encodes CDR1 MNHEY and CDR2 SVGAGI. CDR3 length: 13 residues. The V and J ends lost 6 bases and 0 bases respectively, with 9 bases between them. This CDR3 is CASSDRSSYEQYF. The CDR3 DNA reads TGTGCCAGCAGCGATAGGAGCTCCTACGAGCAGTACTTC.

CDR3 DNA: TGTGCCAGCACCCTACCTACCACAGATACGCAGTATTTT. Translating it yields CASTLPTTDTQYF. The rearrangement joins TRBV11-1 to TRBJ2-3; D not resolved. Germline V gene lookup returns CDR1 SGHAT and CDR2 FQDESV (reference sequence). This CDR3 region has 13 residues. The V end lost 7 bases, the J end lost 2 bases, and 10 bases lay between the germline ends.

The CDR3 loop reads CASSSGGGGHANEQFF. The CDR3 DNA is TGTGCCAGCAGCTCAGGAGGGGGGGGCCATGCGAATGAGCAGTTCTTC. This chain connects TRBV5-4 to TRBJ2-1; perhaps TRBD2 as D (7 bases). CDR1 is SGHNT, CDR2 YYREEE, per germline (reference sequence). V lost 3 bases and J lost 7, with 20 bases in between. The CDR3 totals 16 residues.

This sequence joins TRBV3-1 (or the pseudogene TRBV3-2) and TRBJ2-1; 8 bases line up with TRBD1. CDR3 length: 14 residues. Germline CDR1 reads LGHDT; CDR2 reads YNNKEL (reference sequence). V lost 6 bases, J lost 6 bases, and 7 bases stayed unmatched. CDR3 region: CASSGTGGSNEQFF. CDR3 in DNA: TGTGCCAGCAGTGGGACAGGAGGGAGCAATGAGCAGTTCTTC.

The rearrangement links TRBV5-5 to TRBJ1-1; TRBD1 might be the D (6 bases). V was clipped by 3 bases and J by 2 bases, with 14 bases between them. The CDR3 extends over 15 amino acids. Germline loops: CDR1 SGHKS, CDR2 YYEKEE (reference sequence). The CDR3 region is CASSWATGLNTEAFF. The CDR3 DNA is TGTGCCAGCAGCTGGGCGACAGGCCTCAACACTGAAGCTTTCTTT. Full variable domain (missing parts from reference TRBV5-5 and TRBJ1-1): DAGVTQSPTHLIKTRGQQVTLRCSPISGHKSVSWYQQVLGQGPQFIFQYYEKEERGRGNFPDRFSARQFPNYSSELNVNALLLGDSALYLCASSWATGLNTEAFFGQGTRLTVV.

This clone was seen only once. The chain joins TRBV13 to TRBJ1-5; 11 bases agree with TRBD1. With V trimmed by 5 bases and J by 6 bases, 3 bases remained unmatched. The CDR3 is 14 residues long. Germline assignment: CDR1 PRHDT and CDR2 FYEKMQ (reference sequence). The CDR3 bases are TGTGCCAGCAGCAAGGGGACAGGGGGTCAGCCCCAGCATTTT. This encodes CASSKGTGGQPQHF.

This clone was counted between two and nine times. The chain joins TRBV11-3 to TRBJ1-2; TRBD1 agrees at 9 bases. The CDR3 is made up of 15 amino acids. The V gene end was trimmed by 1 base and the J gene end by 8 bases; junction bases not matched to a gene: 8. The germline V gene has CDR1 SGHNT and CDR2 YENEEA. The CDR3 sequence is CASSLGGTGSLGYTF. DNA for the CDR3: TGTGCCAGCAGCTTAGGCGGGACAGGGAGCCTCGGCTACACCTTC.

The V and J genes are TRBV3-1 (or the pseudogene TRBV3-2) and TRBJ1-1, with D maybe TRBD1 (5 bases). The CDR3 length is 13 residues. Germline CDR1 LGHDT, CDR2 YNNKEL (reference sequence). Trimming stripped 3 bases from V and 4 bases from J, with 9 bases between. This chain's CDR3 is CASSHRDGTEAFF. Here the CDR3 DNA reads TGTGCCAGCAGCCACAGGGATGGCACTGAAGCTTTCTTT.

This clone was seen once. J is TRBJ1-2 and V is TRBV29-1, with 9 positions matching TRBD1. The CDR3 has 14 amino acids. With V trimmed by 0 bases and J by 7 bases, 6 bases remained unmatched. The germline V gene encodes CDR1 SQVTM and CDR2 ANQGSEA. The CDR3 reads CSVEDRGQGGGYTF. CDR3 DNA: TGCAGCGTTGAAGATAGGGGACAGGGAGGTGGCTACACCTTC.

The chain has TRBV19 and TRBJ2-7, with D uncertain. CDR3 length: 11 amino acids. V was pared by 7 bases and J by 3 bases, with 7 bases between. Germline CDR1 LNHDA, CDR2 SQIVND (reference sequence). This chain's CDR3 is CASTGGYEQYF. The CDR3 region has the DNA TGTGCCAGTACGGGTGGCTACGAGCAGTACTTC.

The chain uses TRBV5-1 and TRBJ1-2; a possible D gene is TRBD1 (6 bases). V was shortened by 0 bases and J by 8 bases, with 17 bases between the two germline ends. This CDR3 has 15 residues. Germline CDR1 and CDR2: SGHRS and YFSETQ. The chain's CDR3 is CASSLEAGVKGGYTF. The DNA of the CDR3 is TGCGCCAGCAGCTTGGAGGCAGGGGTTAAGGGGGGCTACACCTTC.

The rearrangement joins TRBV4-3 to TRBJ1-2; unclear D gene. Deletions cut 2 bases from V and 2 bases from J, with 9 bases between. This CDR3 has 14 residues. Germline V gives CDR1 LGHNA, CDR2 YSLEER. The CDR3 is CASSQMQANYGYTF. The CDR3 nucleotides are TGCGCCAGCAGCCAAATGCAGGCCAACTATGGCTACACCTTC.

The chain combines TRBV5-1 with TRBJ1-2; 7 bases line up with TRBD1. In germline, CDR1 is SGHRS, CDR2 YFSETQ. The CDR3 is made up of 14 amino acids. The junction had 8 bases not matched to a gene; V was cut back by 4 bases and J by 5 bases. The CDR3 DNA reads as TGCGCCAGCAGCCCCCGGGACAGAGAATATGGCTACACCTTC. Encoded protein: CASSPRDREYGYTF.

Regarding this clone: Other DNA sequences within the sample encode an identical CDR3. This rearrangement joins TRBV13 to TRBJ2-3, with 7 bases fitting TRBD2. V was clipped by 3 bases and J by 1 base; unmatched bases: 4. CDR1 and CDR2 from the germline V gene are PRHDT and FYEKMQ (reference sequence). This CDR3 contains 15 residues. In DNA, the CDR3 is TGTGCCAGCAGCTTTGCCCGGGGGGGCACAGATACGCAGTATTTT. Protein: CASSFARGGTDTQYF.